The next 20 T cell receptor beta chains were all read from a single sample in a study of T cell changes during pregnancy in multiple sclerosis. Produced via immunoSEQ multiplex PCR; TCRdb's table is partial and in-frame only. The profile shows about 83,000 clones, nearly 95% of them singletons. Sequencing used peripheral blood, obtained in the second trimester of pregnancy. All receptors derive from a female donor with multiple sclerosis, enrolled in a pregnancy study.

This rearrangement joins TRBV5-6 to TRBJ1-2; no firm D call. Looked up from germline, CDR1 is SGHDT and CDR2 is YYEEEE. The length of the CDR3 is 12 residues. V was pared by 0 bases and J by 6 bases, with 6 bases between. The CDR3 DNA reads as TGTGCCAGCAGCTTGGACGGGGATGGCTACACCTTC. Its protein is CASSLDGDGYTF.

The chain couples TRBV7-2 to TRBJ2-2, with D perhaps TRBD2 (6 bases). This CDR3 comprises 16 residues. Germline CDR1 reads SGHTA; CDR2 reads FQGNSA. The V end was cut by 1 base, the J end by 5 bases, with 14 bases between. CDR3 DNA: TGTGCCAGCAGCTTAGATCGGGAGTTGAAAACCGGGGAGCTGTTTTTT. It translates to CASSLDRELKTGELFF.

The chain combines TRBV9 with TRBJ2-3, with D perhaps matching TRBD1 (5 bases). The CDR3 covers 15 residues. The V and J ends lost 0 bases and 6 bases respectively, with 14 bases between them. Germline CDR1 is SGDLS and CDR2 is YYNGEE. The CDR3 DNA sequence: TGTGCCAGCAGCGTAGTCCCCTCCTGGGGCGATACGCAGTATTTT. Its protein product is CASSVVPSWGDTQYF.

This clone appeared once. The chain joins TRBV7-8 to TRBJ1-5; D perhaps matches TRBD1 (5 bases). Germline V CDR1 and CDR2: SGHVS, FQNEAQ. Trimming shortened V by 2 bases and J by 4 bases, and 12 bases separated the two germline ends. The CDR3 consists of 15 residues. The CDR3 loop is CASSLPRALNQPQHF. The CDR3 DNA reads TGTGCCAGCAGCTTACCCAGGGCCCTAAATCAGCCCCAGCATTTT.

V and J are TRBV9 and TRBJ2-3, with TRBD2 identical over 13 bases. V shed 0 bases, J shed 6 bases, and the junction held 10 bases outside the gene matches. This CDR3 region has 18 residues. Germline V CDR1 and CDR2: SGDLS, YYNGEE. CDR3 in DNA: TGTGCCAGCAGCGTAGGACTAGCGGGAGGACCGAGGACTGATACGCAGTATTTT. Protein: CASSVGLAGGPRTDTQYF.

The chain couples TRBV30 to TRBJ2-7, with D perhaps TRBD2 (5 bases). Germline-derived CDR1 and CDR2 are GTSNPN and SVGIG (reference sequence). The CDR3 totals 13 residues. Trimming took off 1 base at V and 4 bases at J, with 11 bases between the two ends. The CDR3 is CAWSAPSGYEQYF. The CDR3 bases are TGTGCCTGGAGTGCCCCCAGCGGTTACGAGCAGTACTTC.

This chain joins TRBV29-1 and TRBJ1-5; 8 bases are a match to TRBD1. V lost 7 bases to trimming and J lost 3 bases; unmatched junction nucleotides: 5. The CDR3 covers 13 residues. Germline V lookup: CDR1 SQVTM, CDR2 ANQGSEA. The CDR3 DNA is TGCAGCGGTGGACAGGGTTACAATCAGCCCCAGCATTTT. Its translation is CSGGQGYNQPQHF.

V and J are TRBV4-1 and TRBJ2-7; D might be TRBD1 (5 bases). CDR3 length equals 14 residues. V lost 1 base and J lost 4, with 11 bases in between. The germline V gene has CDR1 MGHRA and CDR2 YSYEKL. The CDR3 bases are TGCGCCAGCAGCCAAGCCCCAGGGTCGTACGAGCAGTACTTC. Translated, it gives CASSQAPGSYEQYF.

This sequence joins TRBV30 and TRBJ1-2, with 7 bases aligning to TRBD1. Germline V CDR1 and CDR2: GTSNPN, SVGIG (reference sequence). The CDR3 is 15 residues long. V trimming: 3 bases; J trimming: 0 bases; junction bases outside the gene matches: 7. CDR3 sequence reads: CAWRPPGTANYGYTF. CDR3 nucleotide sequence: TGTGCCTGGAGGCCACCCGGGACAGCTAACTATGGCTACACCTTC.

As to this clone: This CDR3 is also generated by other DNA sequences in the sample. This chain joins TRBV28 and TRBJ1-1; D ambiguous. Germline CDR1 MDHEN, CDR2 SYDVKM. The CDR3 totals 13 residues. V lost 2 bases, J lost 2 bases, and 6 bases lay in between. DNA of the CDR3: TGTGCCAGCAGTTTAGGGAGAAACACTGAAGCTTTCTTT. It translates to CASSLGRNTEAFF. The full variable domain, rest sourced from reference TRBV28 and TRBJ1-1, is DVKVTQSSRYLVKRTGEKVFLECVQDMDHENMFWYRQDPGLGLRLIYFSYDVKMKEKGDIPEGYSVSREKKERFSLILESASTNQTSMYLCASSLGRNTEAFFGQGTRLTVV.

This clone was found once. The chain carries TRBV6-1 and TRBJ1-1, with D perhaps TRBD1 (6 bases). Trimming cost V 6 bases and J 3 bases, with 14 bases left between them. Germline V gene sequence: CDR1 MNHNS, CDR2 SASEGT. The CDR3 loop spans 14 amino acids. The CDR3 coding sequence is TGTGCCAGCAGGAGCAGGGGAAAGGACACTGAAGCTTTCTTT. Its translation: CASRSRGKDTEAFF.

This clone occurred once. The chain couples TRBV27 to TRBJ2-3; TRBD2 matches 10 bases. V lost 4 bases, J lost 5 bases, and 9 bases stayed unmatched. Germline loops: CDR1 MNHEY, CDR2 SMNVEV (reference sequence). This CDR3 spans 16 amino acids. In DNA form, the CDR3 reads TGTGCCAGCAGTTCCTCTAGCGGGAGACGGGGAGATACGCAGTATTTT. Residues: CASSSSSGRRGDTQYF.

The chain links TRBV5-1 to TRBJ2-2; TRBD1 aligns across 8 bases. CDR1 and CDR2 from the germline V gene are SGHRS and YFSETQ. V gave up 1 base and J gave up 2 bases; unmatched junction bases: 10. This CDR3 has 18 amino acids. The CDR3 DNA is TGCGCCAGCAGCTTGAGGCCTCCAGGGGGCAGAAACACCGGGGAGCTGTTTTTT. Its translation is CASSLRPPGGRNTGELFF.

The gene calls are TRBV2 and TRBJ2-2, with a tentative D call TRBD1 (5 bases). The V end was cut by 10 bases, the J end by 6 bases, with 12 bases between. The CDR3 spans 12 residues. The germline CDR1 and CDR2 sequences are SNHLY and FYNNEI. CDR3 DNA: TGTGCCACTGTCAAAGGGGCCGGGGAGCTGTTTTTT. It translates to CATVKGAGELFF.

The gene calls are TRBV7-6 and TRBJ2-7, with 8 bases lining up with TRBD2. CDR1 SGHVS and CDR2 FNYEAQ come from the germline V gene. V lost 2 bases to trimming and J lost 4 bases; unmatched junction nucleotides: 7. The CDR3 totals 15 residues. The CDR3 DNA follows: TGTGCCAGCAGCTTAATGGAAACTAGCGGATACGAGCAGTACTTC. It translates to CASSLMETSGYEQYF. The variable domain in full, completed from reference TRBV7-6 and TRBJ2-7, reads GAGVSQSPRYKVTKRGQDVALRCDPISGHVSLYWYRQALGQGPEFLTYFNYEAQQDKSGLPNDRFSAERPEGSISTLTIQRTEQRDSAMYRCASSLMETSGYEQYFGPGTRLTVT.

CDR3 coding DNA: TGTGCCACCCGCCTTAGCGAATCTAGCACAGATACGCAGTATTTT. Protein sequence: CATRLSESSTDTQYF. This rearrangement joins TRBV19 to TRBJ2-3; the D gene is possibly TRBD2 (5 bases). V was trimmed by 10 bases and J by 0 bases, leaving 17 bases between them. Germline-derived CDR1 and CDR2 are LNHDA and SQIVND (reference sequence). The CDR3 runs 15 residues.

Comments on this clone: Other DNA sequences of this sample code for an identical CDR3. CDR3 residues: CASSPAGYGYTF. DNA for the CDR3: TGTGCCAGCAGCCCAGCGGGCTATGGCTACACCTTC. The gene calls are TRBV6-5 and TRBJ1-2; D remains ambiguous. V was clipped by 6 bases and J by 4 bases, with 9 bases between them. The CDR3 sequence is 12 residues long. Germline CDR1 MNHEY, CDR2 SVGAGI.

V is TRBV29-1 and J is TRBJ1-2; TRBD1 agrees at 7 bases. J gave up 4 bases and V 6 bases, and 8 bases lay outside the gene matches. The CDR3 loop spans 13 amino acids. The germline V gene encodes CDR1 SQVTM and CDR2 ANQGSEA. The CDR3 loop reads CSVDRADSYGYTF. The CDR3 nucleotides read TGCAGCGTCGACAGGGCTGACAGCTATGGCTACACCTTC.

This chain joins TRBV4-2 and TRBJ2-1, with a weak D call TRBD2 (6 bases). Looked up from germline, CDR1 is LGHNA and CDR2 is YNFKEQ. The CDR3 spans 15 residues. Trimming removed 1 base from V and 6 bases from J, with 13 bases in between. The CDR3 here is CASSQVTGGPNEQFF. In nucleotides, the CDR3 is TGTGCCAGCAGCCAAGTTACCGGGGGACCCAATGAGCAGTTCTTC.

The chain is built from TRBV5-1 and TRBJ1-2; TRBD1 aligns across 12 bases. The V segment lost 0 bases and the J segment 7 bases; nucleotides outside the gene matches: 4. The CDR3 runs to 15 residues. Germline V gene data show CDR1 as SGHRS and CDR2 as YFSETQ. CDR3 in amino acids: CASSLAPGQGAGYTF. In DNA form, the CDR3 reads TGCGCCAGCAGCTTGGCCCCGGGACAGGGGGCTGGCTACACCTTC. The variable domain in full, completed from reference TRBV5-1 and TRBJ1-2, reads KAGVTQTPRYLIKTRGQQVTLSCSPISGHRSVSWYQQTPGQGLQFLFEYFSETQRNKGNFPGRFSGRQFSNSRSEMNVSTLELGDSALYLCASSLAPGQGAGYTFGSGTRLTVV.